This T cell receptor (beta chain) comes out of a study of PD-L1 blockade in urothelial cancer. CDR1 and CDR2 from the germline V gene are SGHRS and YFSETQ. V was pared by 2 bases and J by 2 bases, with 10 bases between. This CDR3 is 14 amino acids long. Libraries were prepared by immunoSEQ multiplex PCR; TCRdb keeps only in-frame clonotypes and omits some of them. The repertoire holds some 90,000 clones, with 70% to 90% as singletons. As for time point: pretreatment peripheral blood. Patient disease was locally advanced or metastatic urothelial carcinoma. The chain has TRBV5-1 and TRBJ1-2; D is uncertain. Sequenced here: PBMCs, sampled around atezolizumab (anti-PD-L1) treatment. The TCR was taken from an elderly woman with urothelial cancer. Here the CDR3 DNA reads TGCGCCAGCAGCTTAGGGAGTGGAAACTATGGCTACACCTTC. Protein product: CASSLGSGNYGYTF. The full variable domain, rest sourced from reference TRBV5-1 and TRBJ1-2, is KAGVTQTPRYLIKTRGQQVTLSCSPISGHRSVSWYQQTPGQGLQFLFEYFSETQRNKGNFPGRFSGRQFSNSRSEMNVSTLELGDSALYLCASSLGSGNYGYTFGSGTRLTVV.